The rows below give T cell receptor beta chains drawn from one sample of a study of identical twins. TCRdb reprocessed the 5' RACE reads with MiXCR, giving one entry per CDR3 protein. The sample consists of 650,000 to 800,000 distinct CDR3 sequences, approximately 9% of them appearing once. This same sample was also part of a study on yellow fever vaccine responses in identical twins.

The sample comprised PBMCs. The source of these receptors is a woman younger than 30 in good health. Each CDR3 is given with its conserved first and last residue. The D gene is left open where the match is weak. The size entry is marked missing in some rows and otherwise reads once, few, many or a size class.

V: TRBV11-2
size: .
D: .
J: TRBJ2-2
CDR3: CASSILKGPYTGELFF
DNA: TGTGCCAGCAGCATACTAAAGGGACCGTACACCGGGGAGCTGTTTTTT

V: TRBV19
size: few
D: TRBD1
J: TRBJ2-2
CDR3: CASRDRAYTGELFF
DNA: TGTGCCAGTCGGGACAGGGCATACACCGGGGAGCTGTTTTTT

V: TRBV20-1
size: .
D: .
J: TRBJ2-1
CDR3: CSARASASSYNEQFF
DNA: TGCAGTGCTAGGGCTAGCGCCAGCTCCTACAATGAGCAGTTCTTC

V: TRBV7-8
size: many
D: .
J: TRBJ1-1
CDR3: CASSLAGGGGTEAFF
DNA: TGTGCCAGCAGCTTAGCAGGGGGTGGGGGGACTGAAGCTTTCTTT

V: TRBV7-9
size: .
D: .
J: TRBJ2-1
CDR3: CASSLFGYGSNEQFF
DNA: TGTGCCAGCAGCTTATTCGGTTACGGTTCCAATGAGCAGTTCTTC

V: TRBV4-1
size: few
D: .
J: TRBJ2-1
CDR3: CASSQEVYTGLFF
DNA: TGCGCCAGCAGCCAAGAGGTATACACGGGTCTGTTCTTC

V: TRBV10-3
size: .
D: TRBD1
J: TRBJ2-1
CDR3: CAITETGGGYNEQFF
DNA: TGTGCCATCACTGAAACAGGGGGCGGGTACAATGAGCAGTTCTTC

V: TRBV7-9
size: few
D: TRBD1
J: TRBJ2-5
CDR3: CASSTRDRGRETQYF
DNA: TGTGCCAGCAGCACCCGGGACAGGGGGAGAGAGACCCAGTACTTC

V: TRBV13
size: .
D: TRBD1
J: TRBJ2-7
CDR3: CASSSEGQDGKAYEQYF
DNA: TGTGCCAGCAGCTCAGAAGGACAGGACGGGAAAGCCTACGAGCAGTACTTC

V: TRBV20-1
size: .
D: .
J: TRBJ2-7
CDR3: CSATLPGTGTYEQYF
DNA: TGCAGTGCTACATTACCCGGGACGGGCACCTACGAGCAGTACTTC

V: TRBV7-6
size: .
D: .
J: TRBJ2-2
CDR3: CASSLGGLYTGELFF
DNA: TGTGCCAGCAGCTTAGGGGGGTTGTACACCGGGGAGCTGTTTTTT

V: TRBV4-3
size: .
D: TRBD1
J: TRBJ1-1
CDR3: CASSQDRRDREAFF
DNA: TGCGCCAGCAGCCAAGATCGGAGGGACAGGGAAGCTTTCTTT

V: TRBV6-1
size: .
D: .
J: TRBJ1-2
CDR3: CASSRLGGRFNYGYTF
DNA: TGTGCCAGCAGTCGGCTCGGGGGCCGCTTTAACTATGGCTACACCTTC

V: TRBV12-3/TRBV12-4
size: few
D: .
J: TRBJ2-1
CDR3: CASSLHRKSYNEQFF
DNA: TGTGCCAGCAGTTTACACCGCAAATCCTACAATGAGCAGTTCTTC

V: TRBV27
size: .
D: .
J: TRBJ2-1
CDR3: CASSLWVGFNEQFF
DNA: TGTGCCAGCAGTTTATGGGTGGGATTCAATGAGCAGTTCTTC

V: TRBV12-3/TRBV12-4
size: many
D: .
J: TRBJ2-1
CDR3: CASNRLAPGNEQFF
DNA: TGTGCCAGCAACCGGCTCGCCCCAGGCAATGAGCAGTTCTTC

V: TRBV28
size: many
D: TRBD2
J: TRBJ2-1
CDR3: CASSRLAGGPSYNEQFF
DNA: TGTGCCAGCAGTCGCCTAGCGGGAGGGCCCTCCTACAATGAGCAGTTCTTC

V: TRBV5-1
size: few
D: .
J: TRBJ2-7
CDR3: CASSLEQGAPEQYF
DNA: TGCGCCAGCAGCTTGGAACAGGGTGCGCCCGAGCAGTACTTC

V: TRBV6-2/TRBV6-3
size: few
D: .
J: TRBJ1-3
CDR3: CASRTVGQPKLNGNTIYF
DNA: TGTGCCAGCAGAACGGTCGGACAACCTAAACTAAACGGAAACACCATATATTTT

V: TRBV12-5
size: few
D: TRBD2
J: TRBJ2-1
CDR3: CASGLGMLAGGAWSYNEQFF
DNA: TGTGCTAGTGGCCTTGGCATGCTAGCGGGAGGGGCTTGGTCCTACAATGAGCAGTTCTTC

V: TRBV28
size: few
D: .
J: TRBJ2-3
CDR3: CASRIGGERDTQYF
DNA: TGTGCCAGCAGGATAGGCGGAGAAAGGGATACGCAGTATTTT

V: TRBV20-1
size: .
D: .
J: TRBJ2-2
CDR3: CSAELTVGSGNTGELFF
DNA: TGCAGTGCCGAGTTGACAGTGGGCTCTGGGAACACCGGGGAGCTGTTTTTT

V: TRBV7-9
size: few
D: .
J: TRBJ2-7
CDR3: CASSLDLRGREQYF
DNA: TGTGCCAGCAGCTTAGATCTTCGAGGGCGCGAGCAGTACTTC

V: TRBV3-1
size: few
D: .
J: TRBJ2-7
CDR3: CASSRTGQKDSYEQYF
DNA: TGTGCCAGCAGCCGGACGGGACAAAAAGACTCCTACGAGCAGTACTTC

V: TRBV7-9
size: .
D: TRBD2
J: TRBJ2-3
CDR3: CASSPGLAGGRPDTQCF
DNA: TGTGCCAGCAGCCCAGGACTAGCGGGAGGGAGACCAGATACGCAGTGTTTT

V: TRBV4-1
size: .
D: TRBD1
J: TRBJ1-5
CDR3: CASSQDSPQGATNQPQHF
DNA: TGCGCCAGCAGCCAAGATTCCCCACAGGGGGCAACCAATCAGCCCCAGCATTTT

V: TRBV20-1
size: .
D: TRBD2
J: TRBJ2-3
CDR3: CSSLAGGNTDTQYF
DNA: TGCAGTAGTTTAGCGGGGGGGAACACAGATACGCAGTATTTT

V: TRBV27
size: few
D: TRBD1
J: TRBJ2-3
CDR3: CASSLSIRDSQDTQYF
DNA: TGTGCCAGCAGTTTATCGATAAGGGACAGCCAAGATACGCAGTATTTT

V: TRBV5-1
size: many
D: .
J: TRBJ2-7
CDR3: CASSLVSKAYEQYF
DNA: TGCGCCAGCAGCTTGGTGTCGAAAGCCTACGAGCAGTACTTC

V: TRBV27
size: few
D: .
J: TRBJ2-7
CDR3: CASSLRRDISYEQYF
DNA: TGTGCCAGCAGTTTGAGGCGGGACATCTCCTACGAGCAGTACTTC